This T cell receptor (beta chain) is from a study of blood T cell repertoires in COVID-19. The V and J ends lost 0 bases and 5 bases, in that order; junction bases with no gene match: 9. Germline CDR1 LGHDT, CDR2 YNNKEL (reference sequence). The CDR3 length is 16 residues. This table comes from immunoSEQ multiplex PCR, and its TCRdb copy is limited to in-frame clones, with some not included. The repertoire holds hundreds of thousands of clones, over 85% seen once, with 2.6% in the top ten. Cohort placement rested on clinical history that participants reported themselves. Recovered Cohort 3 donors showed two negative PCRs, clearance, or symptom resolution.

This sequence was found in a man aged 55 to 70 who had recovered from COVID-19. What was sequenced was PBMCs or T cells enriched from blood (not recorded which). The chain employs TRBV3-1 (or the pseudogene TRBV3-2) and TRBJ2-5, with 7 bases fitting TRBD2. The CDR3 DNA reads as TGTGCCAGCAGCCAAGAGGTGGGCGGGAGAGGGGAGACCCAGTACTTC. Its protein is CASSQEVGGRGETQYF.